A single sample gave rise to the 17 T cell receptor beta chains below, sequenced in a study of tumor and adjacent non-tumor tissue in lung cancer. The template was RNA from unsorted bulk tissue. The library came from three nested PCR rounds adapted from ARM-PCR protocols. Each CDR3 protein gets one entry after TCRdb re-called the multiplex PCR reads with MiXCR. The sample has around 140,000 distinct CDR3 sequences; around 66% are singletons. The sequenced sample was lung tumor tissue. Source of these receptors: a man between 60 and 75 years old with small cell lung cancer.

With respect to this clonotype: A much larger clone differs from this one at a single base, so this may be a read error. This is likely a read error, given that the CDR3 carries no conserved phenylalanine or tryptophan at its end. This CDR3 reads CSARFGLRTDTQYY. The CDR3 DNA is TGCAGTGCTAGATTTGGGTTACGTACAGATACGCAGTATTAT. The V and J genes are TRBV20-1 and TRBJ2-3; D remains unclear. Trimming took off 2 bases at V and 3 bases at J, with 12 bases between the two ends. The germline gives CDR1 DFQATT, CDR2 SNEGSKA (reference sequence). CDR3 length: 14 amino acids.

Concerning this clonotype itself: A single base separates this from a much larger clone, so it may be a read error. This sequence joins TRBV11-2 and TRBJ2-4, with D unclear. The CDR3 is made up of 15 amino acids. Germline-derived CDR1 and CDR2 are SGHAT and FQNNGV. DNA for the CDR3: TGTGTCAGCAGCTTGGGCCACCCCGCCAAAAACATTCAGTACTTC. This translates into CVSSLGHPAKNIQYF.

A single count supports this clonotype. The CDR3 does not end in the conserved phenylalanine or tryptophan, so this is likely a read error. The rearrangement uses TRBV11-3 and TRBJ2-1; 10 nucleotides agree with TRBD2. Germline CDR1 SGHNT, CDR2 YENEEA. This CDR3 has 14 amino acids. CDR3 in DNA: TGTGTCAGCAGCTTAGCGGGGGGATACGATGAGCAGTTCATC. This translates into CVSSLAGGYDEQFI.

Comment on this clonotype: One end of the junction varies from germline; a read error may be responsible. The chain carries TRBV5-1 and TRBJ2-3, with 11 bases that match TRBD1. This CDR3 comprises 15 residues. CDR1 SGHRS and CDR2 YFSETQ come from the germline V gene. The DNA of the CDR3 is TGCGTCAGCAGCCAGGGACAGGGGGGCGCAGATACGCAGTATTTT. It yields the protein CVSSQGQGGADTQYF.

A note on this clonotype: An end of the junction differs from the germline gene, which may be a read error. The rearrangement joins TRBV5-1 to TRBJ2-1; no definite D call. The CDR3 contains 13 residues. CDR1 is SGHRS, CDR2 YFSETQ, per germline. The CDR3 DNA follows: TGCGCCAGCAGCGTAGGTCCAAACCTCCAGCAGTCCTTC. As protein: CASSVGPNLQQSF.

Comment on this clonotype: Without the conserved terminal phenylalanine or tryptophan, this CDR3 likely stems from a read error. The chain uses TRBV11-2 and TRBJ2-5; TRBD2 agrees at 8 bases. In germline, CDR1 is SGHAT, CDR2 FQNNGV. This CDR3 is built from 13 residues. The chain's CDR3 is CASERGYQDTQYL. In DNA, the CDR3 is TGTGCCAGCGAGCGGGGGTACCAAGATACCCAGTACTTA.

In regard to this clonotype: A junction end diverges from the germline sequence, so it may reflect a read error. DNA for the CDR3: TGTGCCAGCAGCCGGGGTACTGTGACTATCGGTTACGAGCAGTATTTC. It translates to CASSRGTVTIGYEQYF. This chain joins TRBV11-2 and TRBJ2-7, with D perhaps TRBD2 (5 bases). The CDR3 extends over 16 amino acids. In germline, CDR1 is SGHAT, CDR2 FQNNGV. Combining the CDR3 with reference TRBV11-2 and TRBJ2-7 gives the whole variable domain EAGVAQSPRYKIIEKRQSVAFWCNPISGHATLYWYQQILGQGPKLLIQFQNNGVVDDSQLPKDRFSAERLKGVDSTLKIQPAKLEDSAVYLCASSRGTVTIGYEQYFGPGTRLTVT.

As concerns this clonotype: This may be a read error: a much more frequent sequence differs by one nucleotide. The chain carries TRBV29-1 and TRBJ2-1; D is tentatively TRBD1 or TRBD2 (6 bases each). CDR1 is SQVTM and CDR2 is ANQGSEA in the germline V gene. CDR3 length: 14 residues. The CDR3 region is CSVDRGLPYNEQLF. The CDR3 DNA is TGCAGCGTTGATCGGGGGCTACCCTACAATGAGCAGCTCTTC.

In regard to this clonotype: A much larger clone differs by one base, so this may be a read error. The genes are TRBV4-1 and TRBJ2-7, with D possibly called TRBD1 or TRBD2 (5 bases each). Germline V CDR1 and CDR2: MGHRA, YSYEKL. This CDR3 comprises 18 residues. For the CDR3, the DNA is TGCGCCAGCAGCCAAGAAACCCCCGAGGGTAGGGGCTCCTACGCGCAGTACTTC. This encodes CASSQETPEGRGSYAQYF.

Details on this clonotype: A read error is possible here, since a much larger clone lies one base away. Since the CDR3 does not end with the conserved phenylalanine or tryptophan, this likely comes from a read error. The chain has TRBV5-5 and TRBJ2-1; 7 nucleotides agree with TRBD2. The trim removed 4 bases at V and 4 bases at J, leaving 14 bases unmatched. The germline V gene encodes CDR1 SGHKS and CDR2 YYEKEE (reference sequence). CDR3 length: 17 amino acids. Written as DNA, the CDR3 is TGTGCCAGCAGCCAAGCGGGGCCCCGCAGTCCTTACAATGAGCAGTTCTTA. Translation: CASSQAGPRSPYNEQFL.

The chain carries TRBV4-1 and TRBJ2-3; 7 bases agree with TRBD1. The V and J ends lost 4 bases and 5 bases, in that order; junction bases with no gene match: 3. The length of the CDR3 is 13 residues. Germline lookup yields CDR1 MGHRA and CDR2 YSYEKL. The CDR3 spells CASSRDRLDTQYF. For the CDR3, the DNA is TGCGCCAGCAGCCGGGACAGATTAGATACGCAGTATTTT.

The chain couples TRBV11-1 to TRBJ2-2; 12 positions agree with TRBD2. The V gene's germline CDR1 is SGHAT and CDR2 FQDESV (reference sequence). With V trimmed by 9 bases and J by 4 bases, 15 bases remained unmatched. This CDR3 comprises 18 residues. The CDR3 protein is CASGHVRLAGGGTGELFF. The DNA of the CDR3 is TGTGCCAGTGGCCACGTCCGGCTAGCGGGAGGGGGCACCGGGGAGCTGTTTTTT.

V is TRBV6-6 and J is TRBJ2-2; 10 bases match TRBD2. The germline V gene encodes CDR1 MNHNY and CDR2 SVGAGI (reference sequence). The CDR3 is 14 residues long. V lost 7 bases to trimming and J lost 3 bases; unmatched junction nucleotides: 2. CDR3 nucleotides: TGTGCCAGCAAGCGGGAGGGGGACACCGGGGAGCTGTTTTTT. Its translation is CASKREGDTGELFF.

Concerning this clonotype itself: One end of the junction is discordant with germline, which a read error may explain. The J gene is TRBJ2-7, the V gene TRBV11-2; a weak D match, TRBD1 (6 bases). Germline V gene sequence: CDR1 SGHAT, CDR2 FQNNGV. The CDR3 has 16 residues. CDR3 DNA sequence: TGTGCCGGCAGCTTATCAGCAGGTGGGGGCTTCTACAAGCAGTACTTC. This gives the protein CAGSLSAGGGFYKQYF.

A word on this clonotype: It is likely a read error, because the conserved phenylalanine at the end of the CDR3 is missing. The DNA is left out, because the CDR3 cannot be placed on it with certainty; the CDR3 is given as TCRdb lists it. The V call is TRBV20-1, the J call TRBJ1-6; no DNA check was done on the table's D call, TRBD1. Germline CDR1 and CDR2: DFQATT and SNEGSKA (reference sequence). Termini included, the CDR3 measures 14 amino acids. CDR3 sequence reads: CSARQGTLNSPLHL.

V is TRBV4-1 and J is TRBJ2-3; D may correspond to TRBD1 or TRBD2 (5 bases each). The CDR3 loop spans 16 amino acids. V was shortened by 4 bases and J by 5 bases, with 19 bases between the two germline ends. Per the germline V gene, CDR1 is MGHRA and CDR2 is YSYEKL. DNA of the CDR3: TGCGCCAGCAGCCTCCAGGTAGCGTTGCAGGGAGATACGCAGTATTTT. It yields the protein CASSLQVALQGDTQYF.

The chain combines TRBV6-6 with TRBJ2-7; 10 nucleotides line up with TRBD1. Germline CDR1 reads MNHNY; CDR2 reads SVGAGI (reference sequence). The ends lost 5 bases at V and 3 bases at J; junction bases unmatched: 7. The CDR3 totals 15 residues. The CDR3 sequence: CASSRGTGANYEQYF. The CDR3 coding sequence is TGTGCCAGCAGTCGGGGGACAGGGGCCAACTACGAGCAGTACTTC.